These 32 T cell receptor beta chains were all obtained from the same sample, sequenced in a study of T cells in Graves' hyperthyroidism and ophthalmopathy (dated by TCRdb to between 2018 and 2021). The receptor library was made with multiplex PCR. Sequencing relied on an Illumina HiSeq 2000. Amplification of TCR beta CDR3 regions was carried out from RNA transcripts. The TCR CDR3 was subjected to a first round of RT-PCR using the HTBI primer set and the Qiagen OneStep RT-PCR kit. TCRdb passed the public sequencing reads through fastp at Q25 and MiXCR, retaining productive beta sequences. Here each entry gathers all rows of one CDR3 protein and keeps the most common genes and DNA. For this sample there are around 690,000 distinct CDR3 sequences; around 15% appear just once. The top ten clones comprise roughly a sixth of the sample. The sample was blood. The receptors here all came from a man aged 50-60 years with Graves' hyperthyroidism.

This clonotype was seen only once. The chain joins TRBV20-1 to TRBJ1-4; TRBD1 agrees at 8 bases. The CDR3 loop spans 13 amino acids. V lost 1 base, J lost 7 bases, and 2 bases stayed unmatched. CDR1 and CDR2 from the germline V gene are DFQATT and SNEGSKA (reference sequence). For the CDR3, the DNA is TGCAGTGCTAGAGGAGACAGGGGTGAAAAACTGTTTTTT. Translating gives CSARGDRGEKLFF.

The chain combines TRBV15 with TRBJ2-3; possibly TRBD1 for D (6 bases). Germline V gives CDR1 LNHNV, CDR2 YYDKDF (reference sequence). The CDR3 runs to 15 residues. Between the trimmed V and J ends, which lost 3 bases and 4 bases, there was a span of 14 bases. CDR3 sequence: CATSRPTGLADTQYF. CDR3 sequence (DNA): TGTGCCACCAGCAGGCCCACAGGGCTGGCAGATACGCAGTATTTT.

This clonotype was seen many times. The chain uses TRBV28 and TRBJ1-5; TRBD1 matches 12 bases. The V segment lost 8 bases and the J segment 6 bases; nucleotides outside the gene matches: 11. The V gene's germline CDR1 is MDHEN and CDR2 SYDVKM. The CDR3 spans 16 residues. CDR3 DNA: TGTGCCAGCTTCATTCCGGGACAGGGGGCGAGTCAGCCCCAGCATTTT. The encoded protein is CASFIPGQGASQPQHF.

This clonotype was recorded at least ten times. V usage is TRBV30 and J usage is TRBJ1-2; tentative D call: TRBD1 (6 bases). The CDR3 is 15 amino acids. Germline V gene sequence: CDR1 GTSNPN, CDR2 SVGIG (reference sequence). Trimming took off 4 bases at V and 7 bases at J, with 22 bases between the two ends. The CDR3 coding sequence is TGTGCCTGGATCGAAGGAGGGACATCGATCCTTGGCTACACCTTC. Translated, it gives CAWIEGGTSILGYTF.

The genes are TRBV24-1 and TRBJ2-1, with TRBD2 matching 12 bases. The CDR3 contains 17 residues. CDR1 and CDR2 from the germline V gene are KGHDR and SFDVKD. J gave up 8 bases and V 3 bases, and 10 bases lay outside the gene matches. DNA for the CDR3: TGTGCCACCAGTGATCTCCCTACTAGCGGGAGGTTATATGAGCAGTTCTTC. It encodes CATSDLPTSGRLYEQFF.

This clonotype was observed many times. The V and J genes are TRBV6-1 and TRBJ1-1, with D unclear. V was pared by 7 bases and J by 0 bases, with 9 bases between. The CDR3 covers 13 residues. Looked up from germline, CDR1 is MNHNS and CDR2 is SASEGT. The CDR3 region is CASNTLMNTEAFF. CDR3 DNA: TGTGCCAGCAATACATTGATGAACACTGAAGCTTTCTTT.

This clonotype was recorded a few times. The chain has TRBV5-1 and TRBJ1-1; D is perhaps TRBD1 (5 bases). V shed 0 bases and J shed 6 bases, with 18 bases lying between them. This CDR3 comprises 16 residues. CDR1 and CDR2 (germline): SGHRS, YFSETQ. CDR3 nucleotides: TGCGCCAGCAGCTTGGATGGGGCGGGGCCTTTCGCTGAAGCTTTCTTT. Its protein product is CASSLDGAGPFAEAFF.

The V call is TRBV6-2 or TRBV6-3, the J call TRBJ2-2; 9 bases line up with TRBD1. V was clipped by 6 bases and J by 5 bases; unmatched bases: 4. Germline loops: CDR1 MNHEY, CDR2 SVGEGT. The CDR3 has 14 residues. DNA of the CDR3: TGTGCCAGCAGGCCGGGACAGGGTACCGGGGAGCTGTTTTTT. Encoded protein: CASRPGQGTGELFF.

This clonotype was detected many times. V gene TRBV24-1 combines with J gene TRBJ2-1; 9 nucleotides agree with TRBD1. The CDR3 is 17 amino acids. Germline-derived CDR1 and CDR2 are KGHDR and SFDVKD. The V segment lost 2 bases and the J segment 3 bases; nucleotides outside the gene matches: 7. The CDR3 region has the DNA TGTGCCACCAGTGATTCAGGGGGGACAGGGTTCTACAATGAGCAGTTCTTC. Its translation is CATSDSGGTGFYNEQFF.

This clonotype was observed a few times. The chain recombines TRBV27 with TRBJ1-1, with no clear D. Deletions cut 2 bases from V and 7 bases from J, with 11 bases between. This CDR3 contains 13 residues. Germline CDR1 and CDR2: MNHEY and SMNVEV (reference sequence). The CDR3 region is CASSLSGGYEAFF. For the CDR3, the DNA is TGTGCCAGCAGTTTAAGTGGTGGTTATGAAGCTTTCTTT.

This clonotype was seen a few times. J is TRBJ1-5 and V is TRBV28, with no clear D. Per germline, CDR1 MDHEN and CDR2 SYDVKM. CDR3 length: 13 residues. V was cut by 11 bases and J by 0 bases, with 11 bases left in between. This CDR3 is CALGSYSNQPQHF. In DNA form, the CDR3 reads TGTGCCCTGGGATCATATAGCAATCAGCCCCAGCATTTT.

This clonotype showed up many times. V and J are TRBV29-1 and TRBJ2-5; D might be TRBD1 (6 bases). Germline V gives CDR1 SQVTM, CDR2 ANQGSEA. Trimming took 1 base from V and 7 from J, leaving 10 bases between them. This CDR3 has 12 amino acids. The CDR3 reads CSVEVARGTQYF. The DNA for the CDR3 is TGCAGCGTTGAAGTCGCCAGGGGGACCCAGTACTTC.

This clonotype was recorded a few times. V gene TRBV10-2 combines with J gene TRBJ2-7; 8 nucleotides match TRBD1. V was pared by 8 bases and J by 3 bases, with 3 bases of the junction left unmatched. This CDR3 comprises 12 residues. Germline CDR1 WSHSY, CDR2 SAAADI. The CDR3 protein is CASQDRDYEQYF. CDR3 bases: TGCGCCAGCCAGGACAGGGACTACGAGCAGTACTTC.

This clonotype came up many times. The V call is TRBV7-8, the J call TRBJ2-7; D may be TRBD1 (6 bases). Germline V CDR1 and CDR2: SGHVS, FQNEAQ. V dropped 1 base and J dropped 3 bases, with 10 bases sitting between them. The CDR3 runs to 14 residues. CDR3 in DNA: TGTGCCAGCAGCTTAGACAGGGTAGGCTACGAGCAGTACTTC. It specifies CASSLDRVGYEQYF.

This clonotype was counted ten times or more. The J gene is TRBJ2-1, the V gene TRBV11-2; 11 bases are shared with TRBD2. The germline V gene has CDR1 SGHAT and CDR2 FQNNGV. The V gene end was trimmed by 1 base and the J gene end by 5 bases; junction bases not matched to a gene: 7. The length of the CDR3 is 17 residues. DNA of the CDR3: TGTGCCAGCAGCTTAGTGGCTAGCGGGGGGACTCACAATGAGCAGTTCTTC. It specifies CASSLVASGGTHNEQFF.

Note on this clonotype: A much larger clone lies one base from this, so it may be a read error. The J gene is TRBJ2-5, the V gene TRBV6-5; 8 bases are shared with TRBD1. Germline CDR1 MNHEY, CDR2 SVGAGI. J lost 3 bases, V lost 4 bases, and 7 bases had no gene match. The CDR3 consists of 15 residues. This CDR3 reads CASSSGQAKKETQYF. The CDR3 nucleotides are TGTGCCAGCAGTTCGGGACAGGCCAAGAAAGAGACCCAGTACTTC.

This clonotype was seen at least ten times. The chain recombines TRBV5-1 with TRBJ2-1; D unclear. The CDR3 sequence is 14 residues long. V was trimmed by 5 bases and J by 7 bases, leaving 16 bases between them. CDR1 SGHRS and CDR2 YFSETQ come from the germline V gene. The CDR3 loop is CASSTDQARNEQFF. CDR3 coding DNA: TGCGCCAGCAGTACCGACCAAGCACGGAATGAGCAGTTCTTC. Full variable domain (remainder filled in from reference TRBV5-1 and TRBJ2-1): KAGVTQTPRYLIKTRGQQVTLSCSPISGHRSVSWYQQTPGQGLQFLFEYFSETQRNKGNFPGRFSGRQFSNSRSEMNVSTLELGDSALYLCASSTDQARNEQFFGPGTRLTVL.

The chain employs TRBV9 and TRBJ1-3; D is ambiguous. V gave up 6 bases and J gave up 4 bases, with 8 bases separating them. Germline CDR1 reads SGDLS; CDR2 reads YYNGEE. CDR3 length: 12 amino acids. CDR3 protein: CASNMGGNTIYF. The CDR3 DNA follows: TGTGCCAGCAATATGGGGGGAAACACCATATATTTT.

V is TRBV27 and J is TRBJ1-5; D not certain. Trimming left V 2 bases short and J 2 bases short, with 7 bases between. The germline gives CDR1 MNHEY, CDR2 SMNVEV (reference sequence). The CDR3 loop spans 14 amino acids. The DNA of the CDR3 is TGTGCCAGCAGTTTAGAGAAGGGCAATCAGCCCCAGCATTTT. Protein sequence: CASSLEKGNQPQHF.

The chain is built from TRBV19 and TRBJ1-4; TRBD1 matches at 8 bases. Germline CDR1 LNHDA, CDR2 SQIVND (reference sequence). V shed 5 bases, J shed 8 bases, and the junction held 16 bases outside the gene matches. The CDR3 totals 17 residues. The DNA for the CDR3 is TGTGCCAGTAGTCTACTCCCGGGGACAGGTCGGGAGGAAAAACTGTTTTTT. This gives the protein CASSLLPGTGREEKLFF.

Ten or more counts support this clonotype. The J gene is TRBJ1-1, the V gene TRBV2, with TRBD1 matching 7 bases. CDR3 length equals 14 residues. Germline V gene data show CDR1 as SNHLY and CDR2 as FYNNEI. The J segment lost 5 bases and the V segment lost 0 bases, leaving 3 bases of the junction unmatched. CDR3: CASSEAGTETEAFF. The CDR3, as DNA: TGTGCCAGCAGTGAAGCTGGGACAGAAACTGAAGCTTTCTTT.

In this sample, this clonotype turned up many times. V gene TRBV7-2 combines with J gene TRBJ2-5, with 7 bases identical to TRBD2. The V gene's germline CDR1 is SGHTA and CDR2 FQGNSA. J gave up 0 bases and V 2 bases, and 6 bases lay outside the gene matches. The CDR3 is 16 residues long. CDR3 residues: CASSLNGGGNQETQYF. The CDR3 region has the DNA TGTGCCAGCAGCTTAAATGGCGGGGGTAACCAAGAGACCCAGTACTTC.

This clonotype came up many times. The chain joins TRBV18 to TRBJ2-3; D uncertain. The CDR3 runs 16 residues. Trimming left V 2 bases short and J 1 base short, with 13 bases between. Germline assignment: CDR1 KGHSH and CDR2 LQKENI. CDR3 nucleotide sequence: TGTGCCAGCTCACCATACAGCGAGATACGCACAGATACGCAGTATTTT. Its protein is CASSPYSEIRTDTQYF.

This clonotype occurred many times. V is TRBV28 and J is TRBJ2-1; TRBD1 matches 10 bases. This CDR3 has 13 amino acids. The V segment lost 9 bases and the J segment 7 bases; nucleotides outside the gene matches: 6. Per the germline V gene, CDR1 is MDHEN and CDR2 is SYDVKM. DNA for the CDR3: TGTGCCAGTACGGGACAGGGGTGGAATGAGCAGTTCTTC. Amino acids: CASTGQGWNEQFF.

As for this clonotype: In this CDR3 the conserved last residue, phenylalanine or tryptophan, is missing, so a read error is likely. The V call is TRBV5-8, the J call TRBJ2-1; the D gene is possibly TRBD2 (6 bases). The CDR3 extends over 16 amino acids. CDR1 is SGHTS, CDR2 YDEGEE, per germline. V was trimmed by 3 bases and J by 4 bases, leaving 17 bases between them. The CDR3 nucleotides are TGTGCCAGCAGCTCGAAGTTGGGGGACTCGTACAATGAGCAGTTCTGC. Translating it yields CASSSKLGDSYNEQFC.

This clonotype was picked up many times. This chain joins TRBV12-3 or TRBV12-4 and TRBJ2-1; 13 bases agree with TRBD2. This CDR3 comprises 16 residues. With 4 bases clipped from V and 7 bases from J, the junction kept 7 bases outside the gene matches. The CDR3 region has the DNA TGTGCCAGCAGTTCCCGACTAGCGGGAGGAGTAAATGAGCAGTTCTTC. Its translation is CASSSRLAGGVNEQFF.

This clonotype was counted a few times. The chain employs TRBV10-3 and TRBJ2-7, with D perhaps matching TRBD2 (6 bases). Germline values: CDR1 ENHRY, CDR2 SYGVKD. CDR3 size: 13 residues. Trimming pared 6 bases from V and 2 bases from J, leaving 11 bases between. DNA for the CDR3: TGTGCCATCAGCCTTCCGGGGGCCTACGAGCAGTACTTC. Translated: CAISLPGAYEQYF.

The chain is built from TRBV10-1 and TRBJ2-3; perhaps TRBD2 as D (5 bases). V was cut by 6 bases and J by 1 base, with 14 bases left in between. This CDR3 is built from 15 residues. Germline CDR1 and CDR2: WNHNN and SYGVQD (reference sequence). The CDR3 loop reads CASSRGPSRTDTQYF. The CDR3 nucleotides are TGCGCCAGCAGCCGAGGGCCGAGTCGCACAGATACGCAGTATTTT.

This clonotype occurred many times. V is TRBV20-1 and J is TRBJ1-2; D is uncertain. Germline CDR1 is DFQATT and CDR2 is SNEGSKA (reference sequence). This CDR3 spans 12 amino acids. The V gene lost 3 bases and the J gene lost 7 bases, with 12 bases spanning the gap. The CDR3 loop reads CSASIGPFGYTF. The CDR3 DNA follows: TGCAGTGCTAGTATAGGGCCTTTTGGCTACACCTTC.

The chain couples TRBV5-4 to TRBJ2-1; 10 bases agree with TRBD2. The germline gives CDR1 SGHNT, CDR2 YYREEE (reference sequence). The CDR3 is 16 residues long. The J segment lost 9 bases and the V segment lost 0 bases, leaving 9 bases of the junction unmatched. The CDR3 protein is CASSLAPSGRATEQFF. CDR3 DNA: TGTGCCAGCAGCTTGGCCCCAAGCGGGAGGGCCACTGAGCAGTTCTTC.

This clonotype came up a few times. The chain employs TRBV11-2 and TRBJ1-1; D might be TRBD1 (6 bases). The germline V gene encodes CDR1 SGHAT and CDR2 FQNNGV. V was cut by 5 bases and J by 4 bases, with 17 bases left in between. The CDR3 sequence is 15 residues long. The CDR3 loop reads CASSQEAGAGTEAFF. The CDR3 coding sequence is TGTGCCAGCAGCCAAGAGGCGGGGGCAGGCACTGAAGCTTTCTTT.

This clonotype was seen a handful of times. This chain uses TRBV18 with TRBJ2-1; perhaps TRBD2 as D (6 bases). The germline V gene encodes CDR1 KGHSH and CDR2 LQKENI. The CDR3 is 15 amino acids. The V end lost 5 bases, the J end lost 0 bases, and 11 bases lay between the germline ends. This chain's CDR3 is CASSSLAVSYNEQFF. CDR3 DNA: TGTGCCAGCTCATCATTAGCGGTCTCCTACAATGAGCAGTTCTTC.